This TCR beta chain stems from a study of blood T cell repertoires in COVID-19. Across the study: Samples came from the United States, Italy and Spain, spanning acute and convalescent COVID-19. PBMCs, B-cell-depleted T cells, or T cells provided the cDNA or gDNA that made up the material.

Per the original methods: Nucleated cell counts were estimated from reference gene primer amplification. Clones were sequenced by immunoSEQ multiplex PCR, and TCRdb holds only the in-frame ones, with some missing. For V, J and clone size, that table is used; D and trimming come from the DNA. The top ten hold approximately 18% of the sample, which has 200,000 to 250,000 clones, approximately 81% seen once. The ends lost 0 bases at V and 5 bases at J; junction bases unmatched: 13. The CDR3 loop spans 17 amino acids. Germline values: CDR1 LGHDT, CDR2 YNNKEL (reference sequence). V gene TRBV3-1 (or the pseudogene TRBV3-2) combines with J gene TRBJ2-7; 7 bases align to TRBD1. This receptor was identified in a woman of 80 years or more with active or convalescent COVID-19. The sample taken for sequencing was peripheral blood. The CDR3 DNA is TGTGCCAGCAGCCAAGACCGGTCGGGGCAGGGGGTCAACGAGCAGTACTTC. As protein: CASSQDRSGQGVNEQYF.